Listed below are T cell receptor beta chains from one sample, sequenced in a study of cytomegalovirus exposure and HLA in healthy donors. TCRdb's copy holds only in-frame clones and misses some; the assay was immunoSEQ multiplex PCR. The repertoire holds over 150,000 clones, 84% seen once, with about 0.39% in the top ten. Source material: PBMCs. Receptor source: a boy between 2 and 10 years old in good health and CMV-seronegative. CDR3s include the opening cysteine and the closing phenylalanine or tryptophan. A D gene is named only where the DNA matches it firmly. Clone size is given for some rows only: seen once, a few or many times, or a class if the clone is expanded.

>TRBJ2-3|TRBV5-1|14|-|-
CASSLNAGPDTQYF
TGCGCCAGCAGCTTGAATGCAGGCCCAGATACGCAGTATTTT
>TRBJ1-2|TRBV6-6|15|-|TRBD1
CASSWTLTGGHGYTF
TGTGCCAGCAGTTGGACGCTAACAGGGGGTCATGGCTACACCTTC
>TRBJ2-5|TRBV5-4|14|-|TRBD2
CASSSPGGQETQYF
TGTGCCAGCAGCTCACCGGGAGGGCAAGAGACCCAGTACTTC
>TRBJ2-7|TRBV27|18|-|TRBD1
CASSALTAGTGESYEQYF
TGTGCCAGCAGTGCTCTCACCGCCGGGACAGGCGAGAGCTACGAGCAGTACTTC
>TRBJ1-4|TRBV9|15|-|TRBD1
CASSSSISGGEKLFF
TGTGCCAGCAGCTCCTCCATCTCAGGGGGGGAAAAACTGTTTTTT
>TRBJ2-3|TRBV5-1|16|-|-
CASSLRGVRSTDTQYF
TGCGCCAGCAGCTTGCGCGGAGTTCGGAGCACAGATACGCAGTATTTT
>TRBJ1-1|TRBV7-8|15|-|TRBD1
CASSFYRGLNTEAFF
TGTGCCAGCAGCTTTTACAGGGGGCTGAACACTGAAGCTTTCTTT
>TRBJ2-1|TRBV9|14|-|-
CASSPRQTYNEQFF
TGTGCCAGCAGCCCCAGACAGACATACAATGAGCAGTTCTTC
>TRBJ2-1|TRBV29-1|18|-|TRBD1
CSVDRGTTAIPFYNEQFF
TGCAGCGTGGACAGGGGGACGACTGCGATTCCTTTCTACAATGAGCAGTTCTTC
>TRBJ1-2|TRBV2|13|-|-
CASSLQGSYGYTF
TGTGCCAGCAGCCTTCAGGGGAGCTATGGCTACACCTTC
>TRBJ2-7|TRBV2|15|-|TRBD2
CASSAGTSGIYEQYF
TGTGCCAGCAGCGCCGGGACTAGCGGGATCTACGAGCAGTACTTC
>TRBJ2-5|TRBV6-1|14|few|-
CASVYRVVGETQYF
TGTGCCAGCGTCTACAGGGTTGTCGGGGAGACCCAGTACTTC
>TRBJ1-5|TRBV4-2|15|-|TRBD1
CASSPKGQSNQPQHF
TGTGCCAGCAGCCCTAAGGGACAGTCCAATCAGCCCCAGCATTTT
>TRBJ2-5|TRBV29-1|14|-|TRBD2
CSVETSGRQETQYF
TGCAGCGTTGAGACTAGCGGGAGACAAGAGACCCAGTACTTC
>TRBJ2-3|TRBV9|14|-|TRBD2
CASSDLAGTDTQYF
TGTGCCAGCAGCGACCTAGCGGGCACAGATACGCAGTATTTT
>TRBJ2-1|TRBV4-1|16|-|TRBD2
CASRVTGTSGLREQFF
TGCGCCAGCAGAGTAACCGGGACTAGCGGGCTGAGGGAGCAGTTCTTC
>TRBJ1-5|TRBV2|15|-|TRBD1
CASSRTGLVNQPQHF
TGTGCCAGCAGTCGGACAGGGTTGGTCAATCAGCCCCAGCATTTT
>TRBJ2-3|TRBV4-2|16|-|TRBD1
CASSQPGQGAGDTQYF
TGTGCCAGCAGCCAACCGGGGCAGGGGGCGGGGGATACGCAGTATTTT
>TRBJ2-1|TRBV6-6|13|once|TRBD2
CASSTSGSNEQFF
TGTGCCAGCAGTACTAGCGGGAGCAATGAGCAGTTCTTC
>TRBJ1-1|TRBV5-5|16|once|-
CASSRNRRGENTEAFF
TGTGCCAGCAGCCGGAATCGGAGGGGCGAGAACACTGAAGCTTTCTTT
>TRBJ1-5|TRBV4-1|14|-|TRBD1
CASSQGQGNQPQHF
TGCGCCAGCAGCCAGGGACAGGGGAATCAGCCCCAGCATTTT
>TRBJ2-7|TRBV19|14|-|TRBD1
CASSMDHDRGEQYF
TGTGCCAGTAGTATGGATCACGACAGGGGCGAGCAGTACTTC
>TRBJ2-1|TRBV6-1|18|-|-
CASSEQGSGAGLYNEQFF
TGTGCCAGCAGTGAACAGGGCTCGGGCGCGGGGTTATACAATGAGCAGTTCTTC
>TRBJ1-5|TRBV25-1|12|-|-
CASSEGGQPQHF
TGTGCCAGCAGTGAAGGGGGGCAGCCCCAGCATTTT
>TRBJ2-1|TRBV28|14|-|-
CASSLFRGVDEQFF
TGTGCCAGCAGTTTATTCAGGGGAGTTGATGAGCAGTTCTTC
>TRBJ2-1|TRBV7-9|17|-|TRBD2
CASSLAREGGNYNEQFF
TGTGCCAGCAGCTTAGCGCGGGAGGGAGGGAATTACAATGAGCAGTTCTTC
>TRBJ2-3|TRBV28|17|-|TRBD2
CASSPPTLAGVTDTQYF
TGTGCCAGCAGTCCACCAACTCTAGCGGGGGTCACAGATACGCAGTATTTT
>TRBJ2-4|TRBV6-5|16|-|TRBD2
CASSYSSTSGRNIQYF
TGTGCCAGCAGTTACTCGAGCACTAGCGGGAGGAACATTCAGTACTTC
>TRBJ2-1|TRBV7-3|15|-|TRBD2
CASSDSGSRINEQFF
TGTGCCAGCAGCGATAGCGGGAGCCGGATCAATGAGCAGTTCTTC
>TRBJ1-4|TRBV6-5|15|few|TRBD1
CASRETGGANEKLFF
TGTGCCAGCAGAGAGACAGGGGGCGCAAATGAAAAACTGTTTTTT
>TRBJ2-7|TRBV6-1|18|few|-
CASSELPSRRGSSYEQYF
TGTGCCAGCAGTGAATTGCCCAGCCGAAGAGGGAGCTCCTACGAGCAGTACTTC
>TRBJ1-5|TRBV19|17|-|-
CASSIDRDRKGNQPQHF
TGTGCCAGTAGTATAGATCGAGACAGGAAGGGCAATCAGCCCCAGCATTTT
>TRBJ1-1|TRBV28|17|-|-
CASSKRQAYLPGTEAFF
TGTGCCAGCAGTAAAAGACAGGCCTATCTCCCCGGGACTGAAGCTTTCTTT
>TRBJ2-7|TRBV27|14|few|-
CASARYRDTYEQYF
TGTGCCAGCGCGAGATACAGGGATACCTACGAGCAGTACTTC
>TRBJ2-3|TRBV28|15|-|-
CASSLSFLGGHTQYF
TGTGCCAGCAGTTTATCTTTCTTGGGGGGTCATACGCAGTATTTT
>TRBJ2-1|TRBV27|17|-|-
CASSFMKRGSSYNEQFF
TGTGCCAGCAGTTTTATGAAACGGGGGAGCTCCTACAATGAGCAGTTCTTC
>TRBJ1-6|TRBV30|14|-|-
CAWRSSSYNSPLHF
TGTGCCTGGAGGTCGAGCTCCTATAATTCACCCCTCCACTTT
>TRBJ1-1|TRBV13|18|-|TRBD1
CASSLQAVGDRKNTEAFF
TGTGCCAGCAGCTTACAAGCGGTCGGGGACAGGAAAAACACTGAAGCTTTCTTT
>TRBJ1-1|TRBV7-8|15|-|TRBD1
CASSLSGQGNTEAFF
TGTGCCAGCAGCTTATCGGGACAGGGGAACACTGAAGCTTTCTTT
>TRBJ1-2|TRBV27|13|once|-
CASSLGGIYGYTF
TGTGCCAGCAGTTTAGGGGGCATCTATGGCTACACCTTC